This passage covers 24 T cell receptor beta chains from one sample sequenced in a study of cytomegalovirus exposure and HLA in healthy donors. PCR was performed using 60 Vbeta and 13 Jbeta primers. TCRdb's copy holds only in-frame clones and misses some; the assay was immunoSEQ multiplex PCR. Among 180,000 or so clones listed, 60% to 80% were seen once. Material: PBMCs. The receptors here all came from a man in his forties in good health and CMV-seropositive.

With regard to this clone: The junction departs from germline at one end; a sequencing error may be responsible. The chain carries TRBV9 and TRBJ2-6, with 9 bases matching TRBD2. The CDR3 covers 20 residues. The V gene's germline CDR1 is SGDLS and CDR2 YYNGEE. CDR3 DNA sequence: TGTGCCAGCAGCGTAGGGATCATAGCGGGAGATTTCTCTGGGGCCAACGGCCTGACTTTC. This codes for CASSVGIIAGDFSGANGLTF.

The rearrangement joins TRBV5-8 to TRBJ1-2, with a possible D match to TRBD1 (5 bases). V was cut by 2 bases and J by 3 bases, with 11 bases left in between. Germline CDR1 and CDR2: SGHTS and YDEGEE. CDR3 length equals 14 residues. The DNA for the CDR3 is TGTGCCAGCAGCTTAACGGGGGGACACTATGGCTACACCTTC. This codes for CASSLTGGHYGYTF. The full variable domain, completed using reference TRBV5-8 and TRBJ1-2, is EAGVTQSPTHLIKTRGQQATLRCSPISGHTSVYWYQQALGLGLQFLLWYDEGEERNRGNFPPRFSGRQFPNYSSELNVNALELEDSALYLCASSLTGGHYGYTFGSGTRLTVV.

The chain is built from TRBV2 and TRBJ2-1; 7 bases are a match to TRBD2. After removal of 7 bases from V and 7 bases from J, the junction contained 7 bases not matched to a gene. CDR1 SNHLY and CDR2 FYNNEI come from the germline V gene. The CDR3 extends over 13 amino acids. The CDR3 nucleotides are TGTGCCAGCACTGGGCTAGCGGAGAATGAGCAGTTCTTC. Amino acid sequence: CASTGLAENEQFF.

This clone came up once. The rearrangement uses TRBV27 and TRBJ1-5; TRBD1 aligns across 7 bases. The CDR3 is 15 amino acids. Germline V lookup: CDR1 MNHEY, CDR2 SMNVEV (reference sequence). The V gene end was trimmed by 7 bases and the J gene end by 2 bases; junction bases not matched to a gene: 8. CDR3 region: CASTKTGLGNQPQHF. DNA for the CDR3: TGTGCCAGCACTAAGACAGGGCTGGGCAATCAGCCCCAGCATTTT.

This chain uses TRBV5-4 with TRBJ1-4; a weak D match, TRBD1 (5 bases). The CDR3 has 14 residues. V gave up 4 bases and J gave up 8 bases, with 15 bases separating them. Germline V gene data show CDR1 as SGHNT and CDR2 as YYREEE (reference sequence). CDR3 amino acids: CASSQGGSGEKLFF. The DNA for the CDR3 is TGTGCCAGCAGCCAGGGAGGGTCAGGCGAAAAACTGTTTTTT. The full variable domain, completed using reference TRBV5-4 and TRBJ1-4, is ETGVTQSPTHLIKTRGQQVTLRCSSQSGHNTVSWYQQALGQGPQFIFQYYREEENGRGNFPPRFSGLQFPNYSSELNVNALELDDSALYLCASSQGGSGEKLFFGSGTQLSVL.

The rearrangement joins TRBV10-1 to TRBJ2-1; D not certain. Trimming pared 3 bases from V and 10 bases from J, leaving 10 bases between. The CDR3 runs to 12 residues. Germline V lookup: CDR1 WNHNN, CDR2 SYGVQD (reference sequence). The chain's CDR3 is CASSESSREQFF. The CDR3 DNA reads TGCGCCAGCAGTGAATCAAGCCGGGAGCAGTTCTTC.

Only a few counts were recorded for this clone. The chain links TRBV15 to TRBJ2-7; D might be TRBD2 (5 bases). This CDR3 comprises 17 residues. V was trimmed by 0 bases and J by 5 bases, leaving 20 bases between them. The germline V gene encodes CDR1 LNHNV and CDR2 YYDKDF (reference sequence). DNA of the CDR3: TGTGCCACCAGCAGAGATCTAGAGACTACTAGGGCGGACGAGCAGTACTTC. Protein: CATSRDLETTRADEQYF.

The chain uses TRBV13 and TRBJ2-7, with D tentatively TRBD1 (5 bases). V gave up 0 bases and J gave up 0 bases, with 6 bases separating them. The V gene's germline CDR1 is PRHDT and CDR2 FYEKMQ (reference sequence). This CDR3 has 14 residues. The CDR3 reads CASSLGDNSYEQYF. The CDR3 DNA is TGTGCCAGCAGCTTAGGGGACAACTCCTACGAGCAGTACTTC.

This clone was detected once. The chain recombines TRBV6-1 with TRBJ1-4; maybe TRBD1 (6 bases). V was trimmed by 4 bases and J by 4 bases, leaving 16 bases between them. The CDR3 has 16 amino acids. The germline CDR1 and CDR2 sequences are MNHNS and SASEGT. CDR3 bases: TGTGCCAGCAGTGGCCTCGCGGGGGCGGTTAATGAAAAACTGTTTTTT. Its translation is CASSGLAGAVNEKLFF.

The chain employs TRBV5-4 and TRBJ2-5, with D hard to call. The CDR3 contains 13 residues. Per germline, CDR1 SGHNT and CDR2 YYREEE (reference sequence). Trimming removed 0 bases at V and 4 bases at J, with 7 bases between. The DNA for the CDR3 is TGTGCCAGCAGCTTGGACTCGGGAGAGACCCAGTACTTC. Protein sequence: CASSLDSGETQYF.

The chain couples TRBV11-2 to TRBJ2-5, with D possibly TRBD1 on 5 matching bases. The V end lost 3 bases, the J end lost 4 bases, and 12 bases lay between the germline ends. CDR1 is SGHAT, CDR2 FQNNGV, per germline. The CDR3 runs 14 residues. CDR3 in amino acids: CASSFQGARETQYF. CDR3 in DNA: TGTGCCAGCAGCTTCCAAGGGGCGCGAGAGACCCAGTACTTC.

The genes are TRBV19 and TRBJ1-4, with D possibly matching TRBD1 (6 bases). Germline V gene lookup returns CDR1 LNHDA and CDR2 SQIVND (reference sequence). The ends were cut back, 3 bases at V and 11 bases at J, with 16 bases in the middle. The CDR3 spans 14 residues. CDR3 coding DNA: TGTGCCAGTAGTATCCCGGGGGGCCTCTCTAAACTGTTTTTT. Translating it yields CASSIPGGLSKLFF. Full variable domain (missing parts from reference TRBV19 and TRBJ1-4): DGGITQSPKYLFRKEGQNVTLSCEQNLNHDAMYWYRQDPGQGLRLIYYSQIVNDFQKGDIAEGYSVSREKKESFPLTVTSAQKNPTAFYLCASSIPGGLSKLFFGSGTQLSVL.

In this sample, this clone turned up once. CDR3 loop: CASSLRRGSFNTGELFF. CDR3 nucleotides: TGTGCCAGCAGTTTGCGGCGGGGATCCTTTAACACCGGGGAGCTGTTTTTT. J is TRBJ2-2 and V is TRBV28, with a weak D call TRBD2 (6 bases). V dropped 3 bases and J dropped 2 bases, with 16 bases sitting between them. Germline V CDR1 and CDR2: MDHEN, SYDVKM. The CDR3 is made up of 17 amino acids.

The J gene is TRBJ2-6, the V gene TRBV7-2; 7 positions agree with TRBD1. The CDR3 is 15 residues long. Looked up from germline, CDR1 is SGHTA and CDR2 is FQGNSA. V was clipped by 4 bases and J by 1 base; unmatched bases: 1. CDR3 in amino acids: CASSSGGSGANVLTF. In nucleotides, the CDR3 is TGTGCCAGCAGCTCAGGGGGATCTGGGGCCAACGTCCTGACTTTC.

The chain couples TRBV29-1 to TRBJ1-4, with D perhaps TRBD1 (6 bases). From germline, CDR1 is SQVTM and CDR2 ANQGSEA. This CDR3 is 17 amino acids long. V lost 2 bases and J 4 bases, leaving 20 bases between the germline ends. The CDR3 region has the DNA TGCAGCGTTGAATACTTCAGGAGACAGGCGGGTAATGAAAAACTGTTTTTT. Translation: CSVEYFRRQAGNEKLFF. Supplemented by reference TRBV29-1 and TRBJ1-4, the full variable domain reads SAVISQKPSRDICQRGTSLTIQCQVDSQVTMMFWYRQQPGQSLTLIATANQGSEATYESGFVIDKFPISRPNLTFSTLTVSNMSPEDSSIYLCSVEYFRRQAGNEKLFFGSGTQLSVL.

This clone has just a few counts. The rearrangement links TRBV28 to TRBJ2-1, with TRBD2 as a possible D gene (5 bases). The CDR3 consists of 14 residues. The V gene's germline CDR1 is MDHEN and CDR2 SYDVKM. The V and J ends lost 0 bases and 12 bases respectively, with 15 bases between them. The CDR3 DNA is TGTGCCAGCAGTTTATGGGACTTCGGGTCTGGGCAGTTCTTC. Amino acids: CASSLWDFGSGQFF.

The chain is built from TRBV6-5 and TRBJ2-4; possibly TRBD2 for D (6 bases). The V gene lost 0 bases and the J gene lost 5 bases, with 11 bases spanning the gap. The CDR3 extends over 15 amino acids. Germline V gene sequence: CDR1 MNHEY, CDR2 SVGAGI. The CDR3 loop is CASSYSAGRENIQYF. Here the CDR3 DNA reads TGTGCCAGCAGTTACTCGGCGGGACGCGAAAACATTCAGTACTTC.

V gene TRBV11-2 combines with J gene TRBJ2-5; possibly TRBD1 for D (6 bases). From germline, CDR1 is SGHAT and CDR2 FQNNGV. The CDR3 totals 15 residues. Trimming cost V 5 bases and J 1 base, with 14 bases left between them. For the CDR3, the DNA is TGTGCCAGCAGCGTGGACGGACAGCGCCAAGAGACCCAGTACTTC. It specifies CASSVDGQRQETQYF. The variable domain in full, with the rest retrieved from reference TRBV11-2 and TRBJ2-5, is EAGVAQSPRYKIIEKRQSVAFWCNPISGHATLYWYQQILGQGPKLLIQFQNNGVVDDSQLPKDRFSAERLKGVDSTLKIQPAKLEDSAVYLCASSVDGQRQETQYFGPGTRLLVL.

V gene TRBV18 combines with J gene TRBJ2-7, with 10 positions matching TRBD2. The V gene's germline CDR1 is KGHSH and CDR2 LQKENI. CDR3 length: 15 residues. V lost 4 bases, J lost 4 bases, and 7 bases stayed unmatched. CDR3 coding DNA: TGTGCCAGCTCACTATCTAGCGGGAGTAGGTACGAGCAGTACTTC. It codes for CASSLSSGSRYEQYF.

V gene TRBV4-1 combines with J gene TRBJ2-1; D might be TRBD2 (7 bases). V lost 0 bases, J lost 4 bases, and 16 bases lay in between. Germline V gene lookup returns CDR1 MGHRA and CDR2 YSYEKL. The length of the CDR3 is 17 residues. The CDR3 sequence is CASSQEGGLLPYNEQFF. CDR3 in DNA: TGCGCCAGCAGCCAAGAGGGGGGGCTGCTTCCTTACAATGAGCAGTTCTTC.

The chain carries TRBV10-1 and TRBJ2-7; 7 nucleotides match TRBD2. Trimming took 5 bases from V and 3 from J; bases not matched to a gene: 7. This CDR3 region has 14 residues. Looked up from germline, CDR1 is WNHNN and CDR2 is SYGVQD (reference sequence). CDR3 residues: CASSSSGTGYEQYF. CDR3 in DNA: TGCGCCAGCAGTTCGAGCGGGACGGGCTACGAGCAGTACTTC.

J is TRBJ2-1 and V is TRBV11-3; 7 nucleotides line up with TRBD2. The germline V gene encodes CDR1 SGHNT and CDR2 YENEEA. With 5 bases clipped from V and 4 bases from J, the junction kept 11 bases outside the gene matches. This CDR3 has 16 amino acids. CDR3: CASSPKLAGAYNEQFF. In nucleotides, the CDR3 is TGTGCCAGCAGCCCTAAGTTAGCGGGTGCTTACAATGAGCAGTTCTTC.

The V gene is TRBV10-1, the J gene TRBJ1-2; tentative D call: TRBD1 (6 bases). The V end was cut by 0 bases, the J end by 6 bases, with 8 bases between. The V gene's germline CDR1 is WNHNN and CDR2 SYGVQD (reference sequence). This CDR3 region has 13 residues. The CDR3 loop is CASSESGGNGYTF. In DNA, the CDR3 is TGCGCCAGCAGTGAGTCTGGGGGCAATGGCTACACCTTC.

CDR3 region: CASSPDTDYGYTF. The DNA for the CDR3 is TGTGCCAGCAGTCCTGACACAGACTATGGCTACACCTTC. The gene calls are TRBV6-1 and TRBJ1-2; D call uncertain. Germline CDR1 and CDR2: MNHNS and SASEGT. There are 13 residues in the CDR3. The ends were cut back, 5 bases at V and 3 bases at J, with 10 bases in the middle.